This T cell receptor (beta chain) came from a study of OX40 agonist ivuxolimab in advanced cancers. Regarding the research as a whole: Ivuxolimab, which targeted the costimulatory receptor OX40 (CD134), was an agonistic, fully human IgG2 monoclonal antibody. Intravenous ivuxolimab was administered to patients every 2 weeks at six dose levels: 0.01, 0.1, 0.3, 1.5, 3 and 10 mg/kg. Of the approximately 50 dose-escalation patients, hepatocellular carcinoma was present in around 20, melanoma in roughly 15, renal cell carcinoma in 9 and head and neck cancer in 9. In the dose-escalation cohort, around four fifths of patients were male, and the mean age was roughly 60 years, with a range of about 23 to 90. Patients were allowed to have had prior anti-PD-1, anti-PD-L1 or anti-CTLA-4 therapy, and 40% of the dose-escalation patients had been treated with checkpoint inhibitors. Partial responses occurred in three dose-escalation patients: two with cutaneous melanoma and one with hepatocellular carcinoma. Peripheral TCRbeta sequencing was intended to test whether TCR sequence diversity was altered and clonal T-cell expansion was caused by ivuxolimab. The paper covers the monotherapy dose-escalation part of the phase I ivuxolimab trial, which included N of about 50 patients.

With respect to this clone: The antigen it binds to is not known. There are no base qualities to consult, and no much larger clone falls within one base.

After removal of 5 bases from V and 3 bases from J, the junction retains 12 bases not matched to a gene. Including the terminal cysteine and phenylalanine, the CDR3 comprises 17 residues. Of all the DNA, just the CDR3 is kept, 51 bases in frame from base 1. Per the germline V gene, MDHEN is the CDR1 and SYDVKM is the CDR2. Patients with a history of autoimmune disease or receiving systemic immunosuppression were excluded from the trial. Peripheral blood for TCR sequencing was collected from all dose cohorts at baseline, on cycle 4 day 1, and on cycle 7 day 1. Samples were obtained from an open-label, multicenter, first-in-human phase I dose-escalation trial of ivuxolimab. Adults with locally advanced or metastatic melanoma, renal cell, hepatocellular, or head and neck squamous cell carcinoma were enrolled in the trial. Before TCR sequencing, CD4+ T cells and CD8+ T cells from peripheral blood were sorted into separate populations.

Paper-wide results and their limitations: At doses of 0.1 to 3.0 mg/kg, clonal expansion of both CD4+ and CD8+ T cells in blood was seen between baseline and week 6. The antigen specificity of the clonally expanded peripheral T cells was not determined. Low levels of normalized T-cell clonal expansion were also seen in some patients who did not respond. After ivuxolimab, CD8+ T cells had more expanded clones than CD4+ T cells on average. In the 0.1-3.0 mg/kg groups, partial responders had among the lowest normalized peripheral clonal expansion, particularly in CD8+ T cells.

Genomic DNA was isolated from the sorted cells so that the TCRbeta CDR3 region could be sequenced. The immunoSEQ Assay was used for sequencing of TCRbeta CDR3 regions. TCRdb took over this immuneACCESS table, retaining in-frame rearrangements with V and J assigned. Such tables are incomplete; in checked studies, under half of the missing clones stem from an unresolved V gene, and the remainder is unexplained. The sample has over 55,000 clones on record, around 94% of them singletons. Of the sample, approximately 14% is held by the ten largest clones. Rearrangement joined TRBV28 to TRBJ2-1, with TRBD2 identical over 8 junction bases. This receptor was taken from an adult with an advanced solid tumor such as melanoma, head and neck, liver or kidney cancer. The sample in question was CD4+ or CD8+ T cells sorted from blood, obtained in a trial of the OX40 agonist ivuxolimab. This receptor carries the CDR3 CASSRRETSAFYNEQFF. The DNA reads as follows: TGTGCCAGCAGTCGAAGGGAGACTAGCGCTTTCTACAATGAGCAGTTCTTC.